This T cell receptor (beta chain) was profiled in a study of control samples from healthy donors and cancer patients (dated by TCRdb to between 2020 and 2021). In regard to this clone: Its binding antigen is unknown. Qualities for individual bases were not recorded, and no much larger clone is one base off.

Library creation used the immunoSEQ multiplex PCR assay. TCRdb carries this immuneACCESS record with in-frame sequences only. Its versions omit some clonotypes, under half of them owing to an unresolved V gene in the studies checked, with the rest unexplained. The sample has 90,000 or so clones on record, 70% to 90% of them singletons. Over 1% of the sample rests with the top ten. The germline V gene gives CDR1 as SNHLY and CDR2 as FYNNEI. Inclusive of the bounding cysteine and phenylalanine, the CDR3 is 13 residues long. Just CDR3 DNA is preserved here, 39 bases in frame from base 1. V was cut back by 8 bases and J by 3 bases, leaving a gap of 13 bases between them.

The specimen sequenced was blood. The sequence joins TRBV2 to TRBJ1-2; TRBD1 is perhaps the D gene, given 5 matching bases. The origin of this receptor is a woman between 45 and 65 years old in good health. At the DNA level, the sequence is TGTGCCAGCGAAACCAGGGCGGACTATGGCTACACCTTC. Its protein reads: CASETRADYGYTF.